What follows is one T cell receptor (beta chain) and its context. This sample is drawn from a study of blood T cell repertoires in COVID-19. Per the original methods: Amplification of reference gene primers provided the estimated nucleated cell counts. The method was immunoSEQ multiplex PCR; TCRdb's version includes in-frame clones alone and lacks a portion of them. That table supplies the V and J calls and clone size; D and trimming were determined from the DNA. The data contain approximately 280,000 clones, roughly 90% of them singletons. The CDR3 consists of 14 residues. Germline V gene data show CDR1 as SGHNT and CDR2 as YYREEE (reference sequence). V was pared by 5 bases and J by 4 bases, with 13 bases between. Seattle's enrolled individuals joined amid active infection and were then monitored longitudinally.

The genes are TRBV5-4 and TRBJ2-1; D perhaps matches TRBD2 (6 bases). This TCR came from a woman aged 30 to 39 with COVID-19, enrolled during active disease. Sequencing used peripheral blood. Here the CDR3 DNA reads TGTGCCAGCAGTAGCCGGGACTTATACAATGAGCAGTTCTTC. This encodes CASSSRDLYNEQFF.